A selection of T cell receptor beta chains follows, all from one sample in a study of T cell repertoires in cytomegalovirus infection. These receptors have no identified antigens. TCRdb re-called the reads through MiXCR, storing one row per CDR3 protein. The table lists 110,000 or so distinct CDR3 sequences, around 30% of them singletons, with around two fifths in the top ten. The sequenced sample was CD8+ T cells from cultured PBMCs, obtained from culture after CMV antigen stimulation. These TCRs come from a human donor in good health (CMV status not recorded). Some clones in this sample may be carry-over from other donors' samples. CDR3s include the opening cysteine and the closing phenylalanine or tryptophan. A D gene is named only where the DNA matches it firmly. Clone size is not always given. Where it is, it says once, few, many or a class for expanded clones.

-	TRBJ1-5	TRBV7-8	-	CASSLTGADQPQHF	TGTGCCAGCAGCTTGACGGGGGCCGATCAGCCCCAGCATTTT
-	TRBJ2-6	TRBV7-6	-	CASSSGDSGANVLTF	TGTGCTAGCAGCTCAGGGGATTCCGGGGCCAACGTCCTGACTTTC
few	TRBJ2-7	TRBV4-2	-	CASSQGPIYEQYF	TGTGCCAGCAGCCAAGGACCGATATACGAGCAGTACTTC
-	TRBJ2-7	TRBV19	-	CASSNLGGQYF	TGTGCCAGTAGTAACCTTGGAGGGCAGTACTTC
-	TRBJ1-1	TRBV7-9	TRBD1	CASSQSGTAEEAFF	TGTGCCAGCAGCCAGTCCGGGACAGCCGAGGAAGCTTTCTTT
few	TRBJ2-1	TRBV28	-	CASSFAGGDEQFF	TGTGCCAGCAGTTTCGCGGGTGGGGATGAGCAGTTCTTC
many	TRBJ2-7	TRBV7-2	-	CASSFLGPSEQYF	TGTGCCAGCAGCTTTTTGGGACCATCCGAGCAGTACTTC
-	TRBJ1-2	TRBV7-7	-	CASRQNPGRGPNYGYTF	TGTGCTAGCAGACAAAACCCCGGCAGAGGGCCTAACTATGGCTACACCTTC
many	TRBJ2-7	TRBV7-9	-	CASSLRGVEQYF	TGTGCCAGCAGCCTAAGAGGCGTCGAGCAGTACTTC
-	TRBJ1-1	TRBV10-3	-	CATGGAGPNTEAFF	TGTGCCACGGGGGGGGCAGGGCCGAACACTGAAGCTTTCTTT
-	TRBJ1-2	TRBV7-4	TRBD1	CASSYETGHGYTF	TGTGCCAGCAGCTATGAGACAGGGCATGGCTACACCTTC
-	TRBJ1-2	TRBV4-2	TRBD1	CASSPRTGFGSNYGYTF	TGTGCCAGCAGCCCGCGGACAGGTTTCGGATCTAACTATGGCTACACCTTC
-	TRBJ2-4	TRBV6-2/TRBV6-3	-	CASRASAIQYF	TGTGCCAGCAGAGCATCGGCCATTCAGTACTTC
-	TRBJ2-5	TRBV6-5	TRBD2	CASRGLEGTQYF	TGTGCCAGCAGAGGACTAGAGGGGACCCAGTACTTC